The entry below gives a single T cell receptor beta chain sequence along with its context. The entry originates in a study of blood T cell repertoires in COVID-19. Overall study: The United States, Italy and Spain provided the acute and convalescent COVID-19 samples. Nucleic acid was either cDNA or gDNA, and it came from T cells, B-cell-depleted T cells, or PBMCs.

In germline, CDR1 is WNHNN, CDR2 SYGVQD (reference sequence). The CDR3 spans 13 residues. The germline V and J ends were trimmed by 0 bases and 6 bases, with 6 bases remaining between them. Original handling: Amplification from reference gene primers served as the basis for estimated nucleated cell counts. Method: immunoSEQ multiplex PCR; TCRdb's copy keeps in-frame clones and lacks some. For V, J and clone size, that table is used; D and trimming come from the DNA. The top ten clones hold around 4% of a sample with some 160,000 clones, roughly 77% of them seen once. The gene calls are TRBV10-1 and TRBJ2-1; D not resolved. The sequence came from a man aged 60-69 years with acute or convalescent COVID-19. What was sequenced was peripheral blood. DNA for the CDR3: TGCGCCAGCAGTGAGTCGGGCGTCAATGAGCAGTTCTTC. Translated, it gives CASSESGVNEQFF.